This T cell receptor beta chain was recorded in a study of blood T cell repertoires in COVID-19. Turning to the study itself: Some COVID-19 samples were acute and others convalescent; all came from the United States, Italy and Spain.

Assay: immunoSEQ multiplex PCR; the TCRdb copy retains only in-frame clones and omits some. The sample contains fewer than 350,000 clones, almost 90% of which appear only once. This clone was counted a few times. This CDR3 has 15 residues. Germline CDR1 KGHSH, CDR2 LQKENI. V lost 3 bases and J lost 8, with 16 bases in between. This TCR was recovered from a woman in her 30s who had been exposed to COVID-19. The rearrangement joins TRBV18 to TRBJ1-4, with D possibly TRBD1 on 6 matching bases. Specimen: PBMCs or T cells enriched from blood (not recorded which). The CDR3 DNA is TGTGCCAGCTCACCCTCGGGGGGCTTAGAAGAAAAACTGTTTTTT. Translation: CASSPSGGLEEKLFF.